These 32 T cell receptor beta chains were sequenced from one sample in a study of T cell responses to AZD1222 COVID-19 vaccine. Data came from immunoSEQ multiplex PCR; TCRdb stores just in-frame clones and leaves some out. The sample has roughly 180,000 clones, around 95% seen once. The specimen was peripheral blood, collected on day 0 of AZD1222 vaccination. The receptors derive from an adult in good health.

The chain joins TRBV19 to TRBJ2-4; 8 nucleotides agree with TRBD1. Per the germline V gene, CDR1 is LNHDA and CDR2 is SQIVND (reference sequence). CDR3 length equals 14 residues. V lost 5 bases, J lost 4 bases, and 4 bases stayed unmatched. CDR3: CASSVWDRKNIQYF. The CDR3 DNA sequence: TGTGCCAGTAGTGTCTGGGACAGGAAAAACATTCAGTACTTC.

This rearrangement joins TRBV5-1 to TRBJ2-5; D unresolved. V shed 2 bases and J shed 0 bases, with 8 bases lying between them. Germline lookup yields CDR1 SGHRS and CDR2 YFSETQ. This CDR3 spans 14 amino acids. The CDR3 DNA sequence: TGCGCCAGCAGCTTTCCAGCAGACCAAGAGACCCAGTACTTC. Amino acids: CASSFPADQETQYF.

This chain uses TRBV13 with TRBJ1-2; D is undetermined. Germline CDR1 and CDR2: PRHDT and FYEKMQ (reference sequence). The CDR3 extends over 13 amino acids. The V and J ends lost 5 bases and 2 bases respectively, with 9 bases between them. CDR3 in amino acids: CASSLRRNYGYTF. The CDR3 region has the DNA TGTGCCAGCAGCCTTCGGAGGAACTATGGCTACACCTTC.

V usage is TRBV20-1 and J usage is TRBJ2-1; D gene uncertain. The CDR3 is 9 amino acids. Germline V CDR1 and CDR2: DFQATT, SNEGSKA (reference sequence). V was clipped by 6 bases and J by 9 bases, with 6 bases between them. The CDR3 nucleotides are TGCAGTGCGGGTCCTGAGCAGTTCTTC. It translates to CSAGPEQFF.

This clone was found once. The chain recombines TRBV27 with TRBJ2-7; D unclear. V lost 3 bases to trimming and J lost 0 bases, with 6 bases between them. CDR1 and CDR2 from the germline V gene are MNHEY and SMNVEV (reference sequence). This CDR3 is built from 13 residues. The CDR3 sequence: CASSFQSSYEQYF. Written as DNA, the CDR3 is TGTGCCAGCAGTTTCCAGTCCTCCTACGAGCAGTACTTC.

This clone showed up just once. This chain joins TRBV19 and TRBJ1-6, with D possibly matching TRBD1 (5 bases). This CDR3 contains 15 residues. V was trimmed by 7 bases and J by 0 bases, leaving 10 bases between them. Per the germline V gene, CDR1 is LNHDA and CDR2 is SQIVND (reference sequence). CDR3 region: CASTPGSSYNSPLHF. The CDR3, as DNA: TGTGCCAGTACCCCAGGGAGCTCCTATAATTCACCCCTCCACTTT.

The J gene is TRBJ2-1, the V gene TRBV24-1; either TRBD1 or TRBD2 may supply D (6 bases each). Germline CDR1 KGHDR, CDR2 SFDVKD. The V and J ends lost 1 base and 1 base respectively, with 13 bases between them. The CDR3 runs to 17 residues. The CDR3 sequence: CATSDFRGAGSYNEQFF. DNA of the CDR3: TGTGCCACCAGTGATTTTAGGGGGGCGGGATCCTACAATGAGCAGTTCTTC.

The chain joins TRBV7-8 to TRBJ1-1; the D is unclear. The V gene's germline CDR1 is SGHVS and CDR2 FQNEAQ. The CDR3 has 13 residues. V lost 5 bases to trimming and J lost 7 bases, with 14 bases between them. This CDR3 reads CASSRFSGYEAFF. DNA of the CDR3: TGTGCCAGCAGCCGATTCTCGGGCTATGAAGCTTTCTTT.

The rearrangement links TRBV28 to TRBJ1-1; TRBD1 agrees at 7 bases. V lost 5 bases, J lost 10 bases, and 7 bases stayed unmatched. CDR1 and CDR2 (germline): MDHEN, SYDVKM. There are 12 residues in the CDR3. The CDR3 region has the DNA TGTGCCAGCAGTCCGACGACAGGGTCAGCTTTCTTT. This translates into CASSPTTGSAFF.

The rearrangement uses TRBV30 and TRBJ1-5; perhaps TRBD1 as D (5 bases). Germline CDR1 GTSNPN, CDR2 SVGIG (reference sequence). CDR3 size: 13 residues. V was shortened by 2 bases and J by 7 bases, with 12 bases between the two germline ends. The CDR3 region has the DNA TGTGCCTGGAGTTTTGAGGGGTCCCAGCCCCAGCATTTT. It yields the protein CAWSFEGSQPQHF.

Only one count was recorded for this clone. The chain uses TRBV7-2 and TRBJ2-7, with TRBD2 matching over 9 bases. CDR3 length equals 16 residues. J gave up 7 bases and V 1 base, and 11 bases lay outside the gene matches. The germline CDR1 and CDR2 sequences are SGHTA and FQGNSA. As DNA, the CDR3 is TGTGCCAGCAGCTTAGTAGGTAGCGGGAGCTCAAGGGAGCAGTACTTC. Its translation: CASSLVGSGSSREQYF.

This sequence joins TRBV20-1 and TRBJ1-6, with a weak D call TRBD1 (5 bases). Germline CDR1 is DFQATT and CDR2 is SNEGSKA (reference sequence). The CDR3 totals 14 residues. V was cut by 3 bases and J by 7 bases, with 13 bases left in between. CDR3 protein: CSASPGTENSPLHF. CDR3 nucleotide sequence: TGCAGTGCTAGTCCCGGGACGGAAAATTCACCCCTCCACTTT.

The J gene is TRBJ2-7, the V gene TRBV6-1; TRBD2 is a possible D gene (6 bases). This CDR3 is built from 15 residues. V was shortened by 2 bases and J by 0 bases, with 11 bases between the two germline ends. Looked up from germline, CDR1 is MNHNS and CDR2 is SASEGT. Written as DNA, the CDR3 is TGTGCCAGCAGTGAATACGGCGGGGCCTCCTACGAGCAGTACTTC. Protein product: CASSEYGGASYEQYF.

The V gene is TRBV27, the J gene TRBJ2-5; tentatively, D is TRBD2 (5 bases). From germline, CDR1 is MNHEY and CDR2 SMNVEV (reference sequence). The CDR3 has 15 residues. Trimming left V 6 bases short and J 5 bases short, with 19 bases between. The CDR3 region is CASSPGVGRRETQYF. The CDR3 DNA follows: TGTGCCAGCAGCCCCGGGGTGGGCCGAAGGGAGACCCAGTACTTC.

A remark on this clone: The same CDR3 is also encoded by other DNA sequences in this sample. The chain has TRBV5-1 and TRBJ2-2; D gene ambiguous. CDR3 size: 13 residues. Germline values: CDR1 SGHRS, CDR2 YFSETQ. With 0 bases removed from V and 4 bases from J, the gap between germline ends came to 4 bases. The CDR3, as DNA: TGCGCCAGCAGCTTGGAGGGCACCGGGGAGCTGTTTTTT. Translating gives CASSLEGTGELFF.

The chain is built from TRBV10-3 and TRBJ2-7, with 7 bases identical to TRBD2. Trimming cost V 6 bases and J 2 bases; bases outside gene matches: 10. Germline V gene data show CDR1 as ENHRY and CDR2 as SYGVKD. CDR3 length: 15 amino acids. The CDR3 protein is CAIRALTGGTYEQYF. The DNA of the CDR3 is TGTGCCATCAGAGCCCTCACGGGAGGAACCTACGAGCAGTACTTC.

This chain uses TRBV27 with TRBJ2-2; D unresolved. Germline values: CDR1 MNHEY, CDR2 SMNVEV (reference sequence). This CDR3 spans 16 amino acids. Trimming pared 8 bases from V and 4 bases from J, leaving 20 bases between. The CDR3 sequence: CASCGLGSRTTGELFF. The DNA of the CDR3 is TGTGCCAGCTGTGGGCTTGGTTCGCGAACCACCGGGGAGCTGTTTTTT.

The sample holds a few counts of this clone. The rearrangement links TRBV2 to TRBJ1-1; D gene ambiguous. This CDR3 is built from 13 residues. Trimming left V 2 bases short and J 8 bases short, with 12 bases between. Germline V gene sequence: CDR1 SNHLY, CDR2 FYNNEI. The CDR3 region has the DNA TGTGCCAGCAGTGAAACCCGGGGAGCGGAAGCTTTCTTT. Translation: CASSETRGAEAFF.

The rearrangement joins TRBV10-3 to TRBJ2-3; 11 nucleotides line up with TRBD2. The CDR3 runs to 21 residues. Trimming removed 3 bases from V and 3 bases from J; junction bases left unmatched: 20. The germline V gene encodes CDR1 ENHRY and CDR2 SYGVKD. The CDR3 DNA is TGTGCCATCAGTGATTCTAGCGGGAGGAGTCGTAGTAAGGGGGGGACAGATACGCAGTATTTT. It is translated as CAISDSSGRSRSKGGTDTQYF.

The CDR3 here is CANRDRRSTDTQYF. CDR3 nucleotides: TGTGCCAACAGGGACAGGCGTAGCACAGATACGCAGTATTTT. The chain links TRBV2 to TRBJ2-3; 8 positions match TRBD1. V shed 10 bases and J 0 bases; nucleotides not matched to a gene: 6. The germline V gene has CDR1 SNHLY and CDR2 FYNNEI. The CDR3 contains 14 residues.

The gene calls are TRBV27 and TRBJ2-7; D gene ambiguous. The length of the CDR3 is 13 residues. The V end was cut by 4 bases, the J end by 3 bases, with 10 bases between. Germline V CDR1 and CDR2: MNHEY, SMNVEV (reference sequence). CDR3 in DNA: TGTGCCAGCAGTTATAGGTCAGGCTACGAGCAGTACTTC. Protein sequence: CASSYRSGYEQYF.

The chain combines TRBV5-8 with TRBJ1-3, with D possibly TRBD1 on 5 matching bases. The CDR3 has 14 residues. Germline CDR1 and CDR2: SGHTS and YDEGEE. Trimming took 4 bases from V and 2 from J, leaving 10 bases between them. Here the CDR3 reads CASSPGLAGNTIYF. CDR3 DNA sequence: TGTGCCAGCAGCCCGGGACTGGCTGGAAACACCATATATTTT.

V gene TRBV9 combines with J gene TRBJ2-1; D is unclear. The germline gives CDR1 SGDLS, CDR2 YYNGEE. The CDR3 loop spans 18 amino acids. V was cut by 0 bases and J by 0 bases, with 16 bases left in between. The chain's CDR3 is CASSVGLMRESSYNEQFF. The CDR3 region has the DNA TGTGCCAGCAGCGTAGGACTGATGAGAGAAAGCTCCTACAATGAGCAGTTCTTC.

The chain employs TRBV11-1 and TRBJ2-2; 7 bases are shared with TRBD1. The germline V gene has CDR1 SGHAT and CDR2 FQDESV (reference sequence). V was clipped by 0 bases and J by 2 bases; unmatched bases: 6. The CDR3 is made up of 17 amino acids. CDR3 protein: CASSLAETGLNTGELFF. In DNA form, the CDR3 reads TGTGCCAGCAGCTTAGCAGAGACAGGGCTAAACACCGGGGAGCTGTTTTTT.

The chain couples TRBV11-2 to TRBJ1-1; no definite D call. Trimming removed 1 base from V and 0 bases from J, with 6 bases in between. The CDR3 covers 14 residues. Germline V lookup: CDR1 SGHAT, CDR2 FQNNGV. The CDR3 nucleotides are TGTGCCAGCAGCTTAGGACACCTGAACACTGAAGCTTTCTTT. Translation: CASSLGHLNTEAFF. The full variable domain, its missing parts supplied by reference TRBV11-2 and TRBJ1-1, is EAGVAQSPRYKIIEKRQSVAFWCNPISGHATLYWYQQILGQGPKLLIQFQNNGVVDDSQLPKDRFSAERLKGVDSTLKIQPAKLEDSAVYLCASSLGHLNTEAFFGQGTRLTVV.

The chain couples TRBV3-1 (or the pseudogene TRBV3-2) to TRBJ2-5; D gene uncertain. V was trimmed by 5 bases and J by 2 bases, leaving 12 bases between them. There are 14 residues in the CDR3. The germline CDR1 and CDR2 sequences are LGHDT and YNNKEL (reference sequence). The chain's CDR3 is CASSKLSGQETQYF. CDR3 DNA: TGTGCCAGCAGCAAACTATCCGGGCAAGAGACCCAGTACTTC.

The CDR3 DNA reads TGTGCCAGCAGCCAAGAGTCCGAGCATACCTACGAGCAGTACTTC. It translates to CASSQESEHTYEQYF. The rearrangement joins TRBV4-2 to TRBJ2-7; D unclear. Trimming cost V 0 bases and J 2 bases, with 11 bases left between them. Germline assignment: CDR1 LGHNA and CDR2 YNFKEQ. The CDR3 spans 15 residues.

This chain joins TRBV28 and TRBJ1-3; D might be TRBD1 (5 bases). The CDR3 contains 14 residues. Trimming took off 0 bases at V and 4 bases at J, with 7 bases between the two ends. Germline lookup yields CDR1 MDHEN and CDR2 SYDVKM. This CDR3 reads CASSLWGGGNTIYF. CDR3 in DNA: TGTGCCAGCAGTTTATGGGGGGGAGGAAACACCATATATTTT.

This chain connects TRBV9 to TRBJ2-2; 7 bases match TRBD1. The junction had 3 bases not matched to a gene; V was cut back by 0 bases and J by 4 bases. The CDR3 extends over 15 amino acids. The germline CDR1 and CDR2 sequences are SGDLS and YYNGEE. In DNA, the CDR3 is TGTGCCAGCAGCGTAGGGGACAGCTCCACCGGGGAGCTGTTTTTT. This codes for CASSVGDSSTGELFF.

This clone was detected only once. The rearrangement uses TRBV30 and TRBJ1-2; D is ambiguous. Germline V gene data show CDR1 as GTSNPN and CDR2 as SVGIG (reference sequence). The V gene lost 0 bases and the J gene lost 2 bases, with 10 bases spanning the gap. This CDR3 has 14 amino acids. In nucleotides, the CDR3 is TGTGCCTGGAGTGTAGCAGAGCTAAACTATGGCTACACCTTC. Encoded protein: CAWSVAELNYGYTF.

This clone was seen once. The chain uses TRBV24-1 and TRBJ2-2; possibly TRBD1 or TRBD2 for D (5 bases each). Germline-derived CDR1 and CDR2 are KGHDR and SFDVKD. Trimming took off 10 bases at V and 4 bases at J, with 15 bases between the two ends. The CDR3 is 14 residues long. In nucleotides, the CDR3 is TGTGCCACGACTGGGGGATCGAGCACCGGGGAGCTGTTTTTT. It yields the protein CATTGGSSTGELFF.

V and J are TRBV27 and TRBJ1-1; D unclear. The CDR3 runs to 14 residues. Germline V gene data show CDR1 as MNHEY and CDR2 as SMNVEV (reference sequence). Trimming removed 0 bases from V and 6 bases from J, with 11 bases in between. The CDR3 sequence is CASSLSNREPEAFF. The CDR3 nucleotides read TGTGCCAGCAGTTTATCAAACCGGGAACCTGAAGCTTTCTTT.